The rows below give T cell receptor beta chains drawn from one sample of a study of cytotoxic CD8 clonotypes in ibrutinib-treated CLL. Data came from immunoSEQ multiplex PCR; TCRdb stores just in-frame clones and leaves some out. The top ten hold around 23% of the sample, which has more than 85,000 clones, roughly three quarters seen once. Material: PBMCs, obtained after 24 months of ibrutinib treatment. Source of these receptors: a human donor with chronic lymphocytic leukemia. Both conserved end residues are part of each CDR3. Expanded clones are given a class, and other clones once, few, many or no size at all.

abundance	v_gene	j_gene	CDR3aa
-	TRBV30	TRBJ2-2	CAWSGNRGTGELFF
-	TRBV28	TRBJ2-2	CASSFRRGLTGELFF
-	TRBV4-1	TRBJ1-2	CASREGHNYGYTF
-	TRBV9	TRBJ1-1	CASSVGMNTEAFF
-	TRBV20-1	TRBJ2-7	CSAKQAHEQYF
-	TRBV7-3	TRBJ2-1	CASSQDYLDEQFF
-	TRBV19	TRBJ2-3	CATADFTGTDTQYF
-	TRBV4-1	TRBJ1-4	CASSQNEKLFF
-	TRBV7-9	TRBJ1-5	CASSLVTGGNDQPQHF
-	TRBV11-2	TRBJ2-1	CASSPGRWRANEQFF
once	TRBV5-1	TRBJ2-7	CASSPTGSYEQYF
-	TRBV10-1	TRBJ1-5	CASSEDPRINQPQHF
-	TRBV5-1	-	CASSQLTGHGYEQYF
-	TRBV27	TRBJ2-7	CAGSVHTGALSSYEQYF
-	TRBV7-3	TRBJ2-1	CASSASVTYNEQFF
-	TRBV7-6	TRBJ2-7	CASSLGQPTYEQYF
-	TRBV11-3	TRBJ2-6	CASSPGGTGYGANVLTF
-	TRBV28	TRBJ2-5	CASSLWPGRQETQYF
-	TRBV21-1	TRBJ1-2	CASSKEEQGECYGYTF
-	TRBV7-6	TRBJ2-1	CASSFGPNEQFF
-	TRBV7-8	TRBJ2-1	CASSFLGSGSGRGDNEQFF
-	TRBV11-2	TRBJ2-7	CASSLADYYEQYF
-	TRBV10-3	TRBJ2-7	CAISFTGGSDEQYF
-	TRBV11-2	TRBJ1-2	CASSLEGTAVYGYTF
-	TRBV2	TRBJ1-1	CASLVLGITEAFF
-	TRBV28	TRBJ1-1	CASREAGGFTEAFF
-	TRBV6-5	TRBJ2-1	CASSKTGGVMHEQFF
-	TRBV2	TRBJ1-5	CASSDLGNQPQHF
-	TRBV5-3	TRBJ2-7	CARSILVGEDYEQYF
-	TRBV13	TRBJ2-1	CASSSQTSGFSYNEQFF
medium-sized	TRBV7-8	TRBJ1-2	CASSWGPDRGYTF
-	TRBV2	TRBJ2-7	CASSEAGLAFYEQYF
-	TRBV27	TRBJ1-2	CASSLFSTNNHYGYTF
once	TRBV28	TRBJ2-1	CASSLTGTSIGSDEQFF
-	TRBV9	TRBJ2-4	CASSVGSGTKNIQYF
few	TRBV10-2	TRBJ1-1	CASTLTGGVGEAFF
-	TRBV27	TRBJ1-1	CASSSDSRLNTEAFF
-	TRBV18	TRBJ1-3	CASSPTGPGNTIYF
-	TRBV27	TRBJ1-1	CASSFSFPGRDTEAFF
-	TRBV6-6	TRBJ2-1	CASISQGAFEQFF
-	TRBV5-1	TRBJ1-1	CASSLTRPTLSTTNTEAFF
few	TRBV15	TRBJ2-5	CATSRDIRDGETQYF
-	TRBV7-9	TRBJ2-5	CASSSGTEETQYF
-	TRBV10-2	TRBJ2-5	CASSRDRGLLGETQYF
medium-sized	TRBV5-1	TRBJ1-4	CASSRKGATDNEKLFF
-	TRBV29-1	TRBJ2-1	CSVAPKLAGAPEQFF
-	TRBV7-8	TRBJ2-4	CASSLDFAGMAKNIQYF
once	TRBV6-1	TRBJ1-4	CASSAIAGWAEKLFF
-	TRBV12-2	TRBJ1-1	CASRHRIHYTEAFF
-	TRBV18	TRBJ2-1	CASSPRPDEQFF
-	TRBV11-2	TRBJ2-3	CASSFPIAGGTDTQYF
-	TRBV5-1	TRBJ2-3	CASSSPQDSPTDTQYF
-	TRBV6-1	TRBJ2-2	CASSELLAGNTGELFF
-	TRBV20-1	TRBJ1-1	CSAYGQGEAFF
-	TRBV5-1	TRBJ2-7	CASSQSSYEQYF
-	TRBV19	TRBJ1-2	CASSTEQENYGYTF
-	TRBV5-4	TRBJ2-1	CASSLAGGARNEQFF